This T cell receptor beta chain emerged from a study of blood T cell repertoires in COVID-19. Looking at the study overall: There were acute and convalescent COVID-19 samples, and they came from the United States, Italy and Spain.

The repertoire was sequenced with immunoSEQ multiplex PCR; TCRdb's copy has only in-frame clones and lacks some. The data contain approximately 110,000 clones, roughly 81% of them singletons. The CDR3 spans 16 residues. V lost 0 bases, J lost 4 bases, and 13 bases lay in between. CDR1 is KGHSH and CDR2 is LQKENI in the germline V gene. The sequencing input was peripheral blood. The receptor was derived from a human donor in a cohort sampled during active COVID-19. The rearrangement uses TRBV18 and TRBJ1-3; D unclear. The CDR3 nucleotides are TGTGCCAGCTCACCACCTATGGGCCCGACGGGAAACACCATATATTTT. It codes for CASSPPMGPTGNTIYF.